These 14 T cell receptor beta chains share one sample of origin, sequenced in a study of blood T cells in healthy people across ages. With a J-beta primer mix and a sample-barcoded 5' primer, a second PCR ran 7 to 11 cycles. TCRdb passed the 5' RACE reads through MiXCR, listing each CDR3 protein once. The sample includes about 1.7 million distinct CDR3 sequences, roughly 27% of them seen just once. The sequenced sample was blood. The receptor source for this set is a woman aged 25 to 45 in good health.

This clonotype has more than one count but fewer than ten. The chain links TRBV20-1 to TRBJ2-3; a weak D match, TRBD2 (5 bases). Trimming pared 3 bases from V and 1 base from J, leaving 11 bases between. Germline values: CDR1 DFQATT, CDR2 SNEGSKA (reference sequence). This CDR3 contains 14 residues. This CDR3 reads CSARALGGTDTQYF. CDR3 DNA: TGCAGTGCTAGGGCCCTCGGGGGCACAGATACGCAGTATTTT.

This clonotype has just a few counts. This sequence joins TRBV15 and TRBJ2-5, with D perhaps TRBD1 (6 bases). The J call could be wrong; TRBJ2-7 is a better fit for the DNA end. The CDR3 loop spans 16 amino acids. Looked up from germline, CDR1 is LNHNV and CDR2 is YYDKDF (reference sequence). The CDR3 DNA follows: TGTGCCACCAGCAGCGCAGGGGCGGAGCCGGGATACGAGCAGTACTTC. Protein: CATSSAGAEPGYEQYF.

V is TRBV9 and J is TRBJ2-7; 7 bases are shared with TRBD1. With V trimmed by 2 bases and J by 2 bases, 4 bases remained unmatched. The CDR3 contains 14 residues. The V gene's germline CDR1 is SGDLS and CDR2 YYNGEE. DNA for the CDR3: TGTGCCAGCAGCGTCGGGACAGAAGCCTACGAGCAGTACTTC. It is translated as CASSVGTEAYEQYF.

J is TRBJ2-6 and V is TRBV6-1, with 9 bases aligning to TRBD1. Germline lookup yields CDR1 MNHNS and CDR2 SASEGT. The V segment lost 8 bases and the J segment 2 bases; nucleotides outside the gene matches: 7. The CDR3 runs to 16 residues. The CDR3 DNA follows: TGTGCCAGCGATGACAGGGGGTTAGCTGGGGCCAACGTCCTGACTTTC. Translated, it gives CASDDRGLAGANVLTF.

This clonotype was observed a handful of times. With a much larger clone just one base away, this may be a read error. The gene calls are TRBV12-3 or TRBV12-4 and TRBJ2-3, with 14 bases fitting TRBD2. This CDR3 has 15 residues. The CDR3 here is CASTRTSGRRDAQYF. Here the CDR3 DNA reads TGTGCCAGCACCCGGACTAGCGGGAGGAGAGATGCGCAGTATTTT.

To note about this clonotype: Just one base apart from a much larger clone, this may be a read error. The chain joins TRBV20-1 to TRBJ2-5; 7 nucleotides agree with TRBD2. The junction had 4 bases not matched to a gene; V was cut back by 5 bases and J by 1 base. CDR1 and CDR2 from the germline V gene are DFQATT and SNEGSKA (reference sequence). CDR3 length: 13 residues. CDR3 residues: CSAGGGTQETQYF. CDR3 bases: TGCAGTGCTGGGGGGGGGACCCAAGAGACCCAGTACTTC.

V gene TRBV15 combines with J gene TRBJ2-7; D might be TRBD2 (6 bases). CDR1 LNHNV and CDR2 YYDKDF come from the germline V gene (reference sequence). V lost 4 bases, J lost 7 bases, and 17 bases lay in between. This CDR3 is 14 amino acids long. The CDR3 reads CATSTARDSTEQYF. CDR3 DNA: TGTGCCACCAGCACCGCCCGGGACTCCACAGAGCAGTACTTC.

The chain is built from TRBV4-1 and TRBJ1-1; D possibly corresponds to TRBD1 (5 bases). V gave up 4 bases and J gave up 3 bases, with 15 bases separating them. Germline CDR1 MGHRA, CDR2 YSYEKL. CDR3 length equals 15 residues. CDR3 protein: CASSRMAGSDTEAFF. The CDR3 DNA reads TGCGCCAGCAGCCGGATGGCAGGGTCGGACACTGAAGCTTTCTTT.

V and J are TRBV6-1 and TRBJ2-1; D is undetermined. The CDR3 runs 12 residues. The V gene's germline CDR1 is MNHNS and CDR2 SASEGT. V gave up 8 bases and J gave up 3 bases, with 8 bases separating them. The CDR3 loop is CASLRNYNEQFF. The CDR3 bases are TGTGCCAGCTTGCGGAACTACAATGAGCAGTTCTTC.

The chain has TRBV18 and TRBJ2-7, with D tentatively TRBD2 (6 bases). Germline assignment: CDR1 KGHSH and CDR2 LQKENI. There are 12 residues in the CDR3. V dropped 3 bases and J dropped 6 bases, with 9 bases sitting between them. In nucleotides, the CDR3 is TGTGCCAGCTCACCGCGGGACGGCGAGCAGTACTTC. Amino acid sequence: CASSPRDGEQYF.

The chain carries TRBV6-1 and TRBJ2-5; TRBD1 matches 7 bases. This CDR3 spans 13 amino acids. The V gene's germline CDR1 is MNHNS and CDR2 SASEGT. Trimming took 2 bases from V and 11 from J; bases not matched to a gene: 8. This chain's CDR3 is CASSERGGNEQYF. The CDR3 DNA is TGTGCCAGCAGTGAAAGAGGGGGCAATGAGCAGTACTTC.

This clonotype came up a few times. This sequence joins TRBV20-1 and TRBJ1-1, with D maybe TRBD1 (5 bases). V lost 1 base, J lost 5 bases, and 20 bases lay in between. In germline, CDR1 is DFQATT, CDR2 SNEGSKA (reference sequence). CDR3 length: 16 residues. CDR3 sequence: CSARAHTWGSRTEAFF. The CDR3 nucleotides are TGCAGTGCTAGAGCTCATACATGGGGGAGTCGGACTGAAGCTTTCTTT.

Ten or more counts support this clonotype. This chain links TRBV20-1 with TRBJ2-7; 10 positions match TRBD2. This CDR3 is 14 amino acids long. CDR1 and CDR2 from the germline V gene are DFQATT and SNEGSKA (reference sequence). The trim removed 3 bases at V and 6 bases at J, leaving 8 bases unmatched. This CDR3 reads CSASTQREGGEQYF. CDR3 in DNA: TGCAGTGCTAGCACCCAGCGGGAGGGCGGCGAGCAGTACTTC.

This clonotype turned up a few times. The CDR3 reads CASSLRGRQETQYF. Written as DNA, the CDR3 is TGTGCCAGCAGTTTAAGAGGCAGGCAAGAGACCCAGTACTTC. The chain employs TRBV12-3 or TRBV12-4 and TRBJ2-5; D gene unclear. Trimming pared 2 bases from V and 2 bases from J, leaving 9 bases between. CDR3 length equals 14 residues.